These 26 T cell receptor beta chains were all obtained from the same sample, sequenced in a study of monozygotic twins with cystic fibrosis. The data were produced by immunoSEQ multiplex PCR, yet TCRdb's version contains in-frame clones alone and is incomplete. The sample shows around 36,000 clones, approximately 65% of them seen only once. Sequenced: blood. These receptors were collected from a girl aged 5-17 years with cystic fibrosis.

J is TRBJ1-1 and V is TRBV25-1; a possible D gene is TRBD1 (5 bases). Germline V gene lookup returns CDR1 MGHDK and CDR2 SYGVNS. The CDR3 is made up of 13 amino acids. The V gene lost 6 bases and the J gene lost 1 base, with 9 bases spanning the gap. The CDR3 sequence is CASSLQANTEAFF. The CDR3 DNA sequence: TGTGCCAGCAGCTTACAGGCGAACACTGAAGCTTTCTTT.

This clone was seen a single time. The gene calls are TRBV13 and TRBJ2-3, with D perhaps matching TRBD2 (6 bases). CDR1 and CDR2 from the germline V gene are PRHDT and FYEKMQ (reference sequence). CDR3 length equals 16 residues. Trimming pared 3 bases from V and 2 bases from J, leaving 15 bases between. CDR3 residues: CASSFSGLKSTDTQYF. CDR3 bases: TGTGCCAGCAGCTTTTCGGGACTGAAGTCCACAGATACGCAGTATTTT.

The rearrangement uses TRBV19 and TRBJ1-5, with D possibly being TRBD1 (5 bases). There are 16 residues in the CDR3. V lost 3 bases to trimming and J lost 1 base, with 13 bases between them. Germline V gene data show CDR1 as LNHDA and CDR2 as SQIVND (reference sequence). Here the CDR3 reads CASSILGARSNQPQHF. The CDR3 coding sequence is TGTGCCAGTAGTATTCTAGGGGCTCGGAGCAATCAGCCCCAGCATTTT. Full variable domain (missing parts from reference TRBV19 and TRBJ1-5): DGGITQSPKYLFRKEGQNVTLSCEQNLNHDAMYWYRQDPGQGLRLIYYSQIVNDFQKGDIAEGYSVSREKKESFPLTVTSAQKNPTAFYLCASSILGARSNQPQHFGDGTRLSIL.

The chain is built from TRBV6-6 and TRBJ1-4; D not certain. In germline, CDR1 is MNHNY, CDR2 SVGAGI (reference sequence). This CDR3 is 13 amino acids long. V lost 2 bases and J 7 bases, leaving 8 bases between the germline ends. The CDR3 loop is CASSYPWVEKLFF. CDR3 bases: TGTGCCAGCAGTTACCCTTGGGTTGAAAAACTGTTTTTT.

The V call is TRBV18, the J call TRBJ2-6; D possibly corresponds to TRBD2 (5 bases). Germline V gene sequence: CDR1 KGHSH, CDR2 LQKENI. V lost 1 base and J 4 bases, leaving 8 bases between the germline ends. The CDR3 is 15 residues long. The CDR3 spells CASSPQGAGANVLTF. The CDR3 nucleotides read TGTGCCAGCTCACCACAGGGAGCGGGGGCCAACGTCCTGACTTTC. The whole variable domain, remainder taken from reference TRBV18 and TRBJ2-6, is NAGVMQNPRHLVRRRGQEARLRCSPMKGHSHVYWYRQLPEEGLKFMVYLQKENIIDESGMPKERFSAEFPKEGPSILRIQQVVRGDSAAYFCASSPQGAGANVLTFGAGSRLTVL.

This sequence joins TRBV6-5 and TRBJ2-3, with unresolved D. The CDR3 length is 15 residues. V dropped 2 bases and J dropped 0 bases, with 9 bases sitting between them. Germline V CDR1 and CDR2: MNHEY, SVGAGI. The CDR3 loop is CASSYTRSSTDTQYF. The CDR3 DNA follows: TGTGCCAGCAGTTACACGCGCTCTAGCACAGATACGCAGTATTTT.

Only a few counts were recorded for this clone. The rearrangement uses TRBV5-1 and TRBJ2-7; D perhaps matches TRBD2 (6 bases). Per germline, CDR1 SGHRS and CDR2 YFSETQ. The CDR3 length is 16 residues. Deletions cut 0 bases from V and 1 base from J, with 14 bases between. CDR3 nucleotide sequence: TGCGCCAGCAGCTTGGGGGACGGGAGCCCTTCCTACGAGCAGTACGTC. Its protein product is CASSLGDGSPSYEQYV.

V gene TRBV7-9 combines with J gene TRBJ2-1; possible D gene TRBD2, 7 bases. Trimming took 5 bases from V and 3 from J, leaving 14 bases between them. Germline V gene data show CDR1 as SEHNR and CDR2 as FQNEAQ (reference sequence). The CDR3 consists of 15 residues. CDR3 in amino acids: CASSPGAGVYNEQFF. As DNA, the CDR3 is TGTGCCAGCAGCCCAGGGGCGGGAGTCTACAATGAGCAGTTCTTC.

This chain uses TRBV5-6 with TRBJ2-1; a weak D match, TRBD1 (5 bases). From germline, CDR1 is SGHDT and CDR2 YYEEEE. V dropped 4 bases and J dropped 8 bases, with 19 bases sitting between them. This CDR3 region has 15 residues. The CDR3 DNA is TGTGCCAGCAGCCCGTTTTTCAGGGTTAGGGATGAGCAGTTCTTC. Protein product: CASSPFFRVRDEQFF.

This chain joins TRBV7-6 and TRBJ2-1; 12 bases line up with TRBD2. V lost 1 base and J lost 12; bases outside the gene matches: 13. The CDR3 has 17 amino acids. Germline lookup yields CDR1 SGHVS and CDR2 FNYEAQ. The CDR3 region has the DNA TGTGCCAGCAGCTTAGAGTTCGGAGGACTAGCGGGAAACGGGCAGTTCTTC. It specifies CASSLEFGGLAGNGQFF.

The chain uses TRBV7-3 and TRBJ2-1; TRBD2 aligns across 9 bases. Germline CDR1 reads SGHTA; CDR2 reads FQGTGA. This CDR3 is built from 16 residues. The V gene end was trimmed by 4 bases and the J gene end by 1 base; junction bases not matched to a gene: 5. This CDR3 reads CASSSLAGASYNEQFF. The CDR3 DNA sequence: TGTGCCAGCAGCTCGTTAGCGGGAGCGTCCTACAATGAGCAGTTCTTC.

The CDR3 coding sequence is TGTGCCAGCAGAGCTAGCGGGGCGGGTACCGGGGAGCTGTTTTTT. Translated: CASRASGAGTGELFF. The genes are TRBV28 and TRBJ2-2; 9 nucleotides line up with TRBD2. The trim removed 6 bases at V and 5 bases at J, leaving 7 bases unmatched. This CDR3 contains 15 residues. Germline assignment: CDR1 MDHEN and CDR2 SYDVKM.

The chain recombines TRBV28 with TRBJ1-5; TRBD1 is a possible D gene (6 bases). The CDR3 is made up of 15 amino acids. Germline CDR1 is MDHEN and CDR2 is SYDVKM. The V gene lost 6 bases and the J gene lost 1 base, with 13 bases spanning the gap. The CDR3: CASRSDSLSNQPQHF. The CDR3, as DNA: TGTGCCAGCAGGTCGGACAGCTTAAGCAATCAGCCCCAGCATTTT.

The chain has TRBV2 and TRBJ2-4; 14 bases align to TRBD2. Looked up from germline, CDR1 is SNHLY and CDR2 is FYNNEI. This CDR3 is 16 amino acids long. V lost 4 bases, J lost 5 bases, and 4 bases stayed unmatched. The CDR3 sequence is CASSGLAGGMENIQYF. The DNA of the CDR3 is TGTGCCAGCAGTGGACTAGCGGGAGGGATGGAAAACATTCAGTACTTC.

V usage is TRBV5-1 and J usage is TRBJ1-1, with TRBD1 identical over 7 bases. Germline V gene sequence: CDR1 SGHRS, CDR2 YFSETQ. V was clipped by 4 bases and J by 4 bases; unmatched bases: 10. There are 15 residues in the CDR3. The DNA for the CDR3 is TGCGCCAGCAGCCCGCGACAGGGTCGGGGCACTGAAGCTTTCTTT. As protein: CASSPRQGRGTEAFF.

The chain joins TRBV30 to TRBJ2-7; TRBD2 agrees at 13 bases. The V gene's germline CDR1 is GTSNPN and CDR2 SVGIG (reference sequence). Germline trimming cut 4 bases from V and 3 bases from J; bases unmatched to any gene: 15. The CDR3 is 18 residues long. CDR3 coding DNA: TGTGCCTGGATATTCACGGGACTAGCGGGACGATCCGACTACGAGCAGTACGTC. Protein sequence: CAWIFTGLAGRSDYEQYV.

This clone was counted only a few times. The rearrangement uses TRBV6-1 and TRBJ2-7, with D possibly matching TRBD1 (7 bases). The ends were cut back, 4 bases at V and 0 bases at J, with 13 bases in the middle. The CDR3 totals 15 residues. Germline V lookup: CDR1 MNHNS, CDR2 SASEGT. CDR3 loop: CASSGRGDSSYEQYV. Here the CDR3 DNA reads TGTGCCAGCAGTGGAAGGGGGGACAGCTCCTACGAGCAGTACGTC.

The J gene is TRBJ2-5, the V gene TRBV7-2; the D is unclear. V was trimmed by 1 base and J by 0 bases, leaving 9 bases between them. This CDR3 has 15 amino acids. Germline V CDR1 and CDR2: SGHTA, FQGNSA. The CDR3 sequence: CASSLERSYQETQYF. The DNA for the CDR3 is TGTGCCAGCAGCTTAGAGCGCTCATACCAAGAGACCCAGTACTTC.

This clone was detected a few times. The chain combines TRBV11-2 with TRBJ2-7; 9 bases line up with TRBD2. The CDR3 contains 15 residues. The V segment lost 1 base and the J segment 5 bases; nucleotides outside the gene matches: 6. CDR1 and CDR2 (germline): SGHAT, FQNNGV. This CDR3 is CASSLGGREWNEQYF. CDR3 sequence (DNA): TGTGCCAGCAGCTTAGGCGGGAGGGAATGGAACGAGCAGTACTTC.

In this sample, this clone turned up a few times. This chain uses TRBV5-1 with TRBJ2-3, with D possibly being TRBD1 (5 bases). The CDR3 length is 14 residues. The V end lost 5 bases, the J end lost 2 bases, and 12 bases lay between the germline ends. Per the germline V gene, CDR1 is SGHRS and CDR2 is YFSETQ. CDR3 region: CASRRTSHTDTQYF. CDR3 nucleotide sequence: TGCGCCAGCAGAAGGACAAGCCACACAGATACGCAGTATTTT.

The V gene is TRBV19, the J gene TRBJ2-1; perhaps D is TRBD1 or TRBD2 (5 bases each). Germline CDR1 reads LNHDA; CDR2 reads SQIVND (reference sequence). The length of the CDR3 is 15 residues. The V gene lost 5 bases and the J gene lost 3 bases, with 14 bases spanning the gap. Here the CDR3 DNA reads TGTGCCAGTAGTGCTCGGGACGCCGTCTACAATGAGCAGTTCTTC. Encoded protein: CASSARDAVYNEQFF. The full variable domain, with the rest looked up from reference TRBV19 and TRBJ2-1, is DGGITQSPKYLFRKEGQNVTLSCEQNLNHDAMYWYRQDPGQGLRLIYYSQIVNDFQKGDIAEGYSVSREKKESFPLTVTSAQKNPTAFYLCASSARDAVYNEQFFGPGTRLTVL.

The CDR3 DNA follows: TGTGCCAGCAGCGTAGGCCAGCAAGAGACCCAGTACTTC. This encodes CASSVGQQETQYF. The chain uses TRBV9 and TRBJ2-5, with D hard to call. CDR1 is SGDLS, CDR2 YYNGEE, per germline. This CDR3 comprises 13 residues. With 0 bases removed from V and 2 bases from J, the gap between germline ends came to 5 bases.

V and J are TRBV4-1 and TRBJ1-1; D is undetermined. Germline V gives CDR1 MGHRA, CDR2 YSYEKL. With 2 bases removed from V and 5 bases from J, the gap between germline ends came to 15 bases. CDR3 size: 15 residues. CDR3 sequence: CASSQSWSQETEAFF. The CDR3 DNA follows: TGCGCCAGCAGCCAAAGTTGGAGTCAGGAAACTGAAGCTTTCTTT.

This chain links TRBV11-2 with TRBJ2-7; 12 positions match TRBD2. This CDR3 region has 15 residues. CDR1 SGHAT and CDR2 FQNNGV come from the germline V gene. V trimming: 1 base; J trimming: 4 bases; junction bases outside the gene matches: 2. As DNA, the CDR3 is TGTGCCAGCAGCTTAGCACTAGCGGGGGGATACGAGCAGTACTTC. The encoded protein is CASSLALAGGYEQYF.

This clone was observed once. V usage is TRBV6-6 and J usage is TRBJ2-7; D is uncertain. This CDR3 spans 12 amino acids. Trimming left V 5 bases short and J 3 bases short, with 8 bases between. Looked up from germline, CDR1 is MNHNY and CDR2 is SVGAGI (reference sequence). CDR3 protein: CASSDLLYEQYV. The DNA for the CDR3 is TGTGCCAGCAGTGACCTCCTCTACGAGCAGTACGTC.

This clone was detected a few times. The V gene is TRBV28, the J gene TRBJ2-7; 8 bases fit TRBD1. V lost 6 bases and J lost 3; bases outside the gene matches: 13. The CDR3 is 16 residues long. From germline, CDR1 is MDHEN and CDR2 SYDVKM. The CDR3 here is CASSPPDRAQNYEQYF. DNA of the CDR3: TGTGCCAGCAGCCCCCCGGACAGGGCCCAAAACTACGAGCAGTACTTC.